This T cell receptor (beta chain) was profiled in a study of PD-L1 blockade in urothelial cancer. In the study overall: From 2014, patients received atezolizumab, given as 1,200 mg intravenously every 3 weeks. Patients had received 0 to 3 prior chemotherapy regimens.

Generated by immunoSEQ multiplex PCR, the TCRdb table keeps only in-frame clones and is missing some. Among around 33,000 clones listed, roughly nine tenths were seen once. V was shortened by 5 bases and J by 7 bases, with 17 bases between the two germline ends. The CDR3 runs to 15 residues. Germline lookup yields CDR1 SEHNR and CDR2 FQNEAQ (reference sequence). Sample time point: peripheral blood 6 weeks after treatment start. Between 1 and 8 samples, pretreatment and on-treatment, were given by each patient. The TCR originated in an elderly man with urothelial cancer. Specimen: PBMCs, collected around atezolizumab (anti-PD-L1) treatment. V usage is TRBV7-9 and J usage is TRBJ2-2, with D perhaps TRBD2 (5 bases). CDR3 sequence reads: CASSRDLATRGELFF. CDR3 sequence (DNA): TGTGCCAGCAGCCGGGATCTAGCAACCCGCGGGGAGCTGTTTTTT. The full variable domain, with the rest looked up from reference TRBV7-9 and TRBJ2-2, is DTGVSQNPRHKITKRGQNVTFRCDPISEHNRLYWYRQTLGQGPEFLTYFQNEAQLEKSRLLSDRFSAERPKGSFSTLEIQRTEQGDSAMYLCASSRDLATRGELFFGEGSRLTVL.